The rows below give T cell receptor beta chains drawn from one sample of a study of glioma-infiltrating T cells after dendritic cell vaccination. The data were produced by immunoSEQ multiplex PCR, yet TCRdb's version contains in-frame clones alone and is incomplete. The profile shows tens of thousands of clones, 85% of them singletons. The sequencing here drew on blood, taken after dendritic cell vaccination. These receptors were obtained from a human donor with glioblastoma. Both conserved end residues are part of each CDR3. A D gene is named only where the DNA matches it firmly. For some rows the clone size is stated as once, few or many, or as a class when expanded; others skip it.

v_call	j_call	d_call	clone_size	cdr3_nt	cdr3_aa
TRBV6-5	TRBJ1-6	.	.	TGTGCCAGCAGTCCCGGAGGAGCGGGTAATTCACCCCTCCACTTT	CASSPGGAGNSPLHF
TRBV5-6	TRBJ2-5	TRBD1	.	TGTGCCAGCAGTAGGGACAGGGCGGGGGAGACCCAGTACTTC	CASSRDRAGETQYF
TRBV6-1	TRBJ1-5	.	.	TGTGCCACGGGGGGGGGCCGCAATCAGCCCCAGCATTTT	CATGGGRNQPQHF
TRBV7-9	TRBJ1-4	TRBD1	.	TGTGCCAGCAGCTGGGACAGGGGGCGTAATGAAAAACTGTTTTTT	CASSWDRGRNEKLFF
TRBV7-9	TRBJ1-1	.	.	TGTGCCAGCAGCTTGAGTCGGGGGGCAGTAACTGAAGCTTTCTTT	CASSLSRGAVTEAFF
TRBV19	TRBJ2-7	TRBD1	.	TGTGCCAGTATGGGGTCGGCAGGGGGCCCGTCGGGCTACGAGCAGTACTTC	CASMGSAGGPSGYEQYF
TRBV9	TRBJ1-2	.	once	TGTGCCAGCAGCCCAGGAAAGGGGCCCAATGGCTACACCTTC	CASSPGKGPNGYTF
TRBV28	TRBJ1-2	TRBD1	once	TGTGCCAGCAGACCACCGGGACAGAGCTATGGCTACACCTTC	CASRPPGQSYGYTF
TRBV7-2	TRBJ1-1	.	.	TGTGCCAGCAGCTTATCTGCACAGCCTGGCATGAACACTGAAGCTTTCTTT	CASSLSAQPGMNTEAFF
TRBV4-3	TRBJ1-4	.	.	TGCGCCAGCAGCCAAGGCGCGGTAGCAACTAATGAAAAACTGTTTTTT	CASSQGAVATNEKLFF
TRBV30	TRBJ2-3	.	.	TGTGCCTGGAGTCCCTTTTGGGGGCCAGATACGCAGTATTTT	CAWSPFWGPDTQYF
TRBV5-8	TRBJ2-5	TRBD1	.	TGTGCCAGCAGCTCAAAATTTGTGGGACAGGGGAAATGGACCCAGTACTTC	CASSSKFVGQGKWTQYF
TRBV10-1	TRBJ2-7	.	few	TGCGCCAGCAGTGAGTCCCTATCCTCCTACGAGCAGTACTTC	CASSESLSSYEQYF